Shown below are 19 T cell receptor beta chains from a single sample sequenced in a study of blood T cell repertoires in COVID-19 (dated by TCRdb to 2019 to 2021). Library creation used the immunoSEQ multiplex PCR assay. In its TCRdb copy, this immuneACCESS table keeps in-frame sequences only and misses some clones. Where compared with another copy, unresolved V genes explain less than half of these, and the others have no known cause. The sample profile shows around 140,000 clones; roughly 83% of them were found once. More than 1.3% of the sample rests with the top ten. Sequencing used peripheral blood. Receptors were obtained from a man between 60 and 70 years old with acute or convalescent COVID-19.

This clone was seen more than once but under ten times. This chain links TRBV5-1 with TRBJ2-2; no reliable D call. Germline loops: CDR1 SGHRS, CDR2 YFSETQ. The CDR3 contains 14 residues. V was shortened by 1 base and J by 1 base, with 5 bases between the two germline ends. The CDR3 is CASSLTVNTGELFF. Here the CDR3 DNA reads TGCGCCAGCAGCTTGACAGTGAACACCGGGGAGCTGTTTTTT.

The V and J genes are TRBV5-1 and TRBJ1-1; no reliable D call. V was clipped by 4 bases and J by 1 base, with 17 bases between them. Germline V lookup: CDR1 SGHRS, CDR2 YFSETQ. This CDR3 region has 16 residues. The CDR3 DNA sequence: TGCGCCAGCAGCAACGGCGGGCGACACCAGAACACTGAAGCTTTCTTT. Translating it yields CASSNGGRHQNTEAFF. Full variable domain (rest looked up from reference TRBV5-1 and TRBJ1-1): KAGVTQTPRYLIKTRGQQVTLSCSPISGHRSVSWYQQTPGQGLQFLFEYFSETQRNKGNFPGRFSGRQFSNSRSEMNVSTLELGDSALYLCASSNGGRHQNTEAFFGQGTRLTVV.

The CDR3 protein is CASRRGLGRYEQYF. The CDR3 region has the DNA TGTGCCAGCAGGAGGGGACTAGGACGCTACGAGCAGTACTTC. This sequence joins TRBV11-2 and TRBJ2-7; 8 bases line up with TRBD2. Germline V gene sequence: CDR1 SGHAT, CDR2 FQNNGV. CDR3 size: 14 residues. V lost 6 bases, J lost 3 bases, and 7 bases stayed unmatched.

The genes are TRBV7-9 and TRBJ1-4; 8 nucleotides align to TRBD1. Losses at the gene ends were 4 bases for V and 3 bases for J; bases not matched to a gene: 7. The germline CDR1 and CDR2 sequences are SEHNR and FQNEAQ (reference sequence). The CDR3 extends over 16 amino acids. CDR3: CASSYSPGQANEKLFF. The CDR3 DNA sequence: TGTGCCAGCAGCTACTCTCCGGGACAGGCTAATGAAAAACTGTTTTTT.

The chain couples TRBV3-1 (or the pseudogene TRBV3-2) to TRBJ1-2; TRBD1 agrees at 8 bases. The germline V gene has CDR1 LGHDT and CDR2 YNNKEL (reference sequence). The V gene end was trimmed by 1 base and the J gene end by 8 bases; junction bases not matched to a gene: 3. The CDR3 covers 13 residues. CDR3 nucleotide sequence: TGTGCCAGCAGCCAAGGGACAGGGCTGGGCTACACCTTC. Translation gives CASSQGTGLGYTF.

V and J are TRBV11-2 and TRBJ2-2, with 9 bases aligning to TRBD2. CDR1 SGHAT and CDR2 FQNNGV come from the germline V gene. V lost 7 bases to trimming and J lost 2 bases; unmatched junction nucleotides: 8. This CDR3 contains 16 residues. The CDR3 protein is CASTPTSGLNTGELFF. The CDR3 DNA follows: TGTGCCAGCACCCCTACTAGCGGGTTAAACACCGGGGAGCTGTTTTTT.

This clone has more than one count but fewer than ten. The CDR3 protein is CSVAVTGSYEQYF. In nucleotides, the CDR3 is TGCAGCGTTGCTGTGACAGGATCCTACGAGCAGTACTTC. The chain combines TRBV29-1 with TRBJ2-7; D may be TRBD1 (6 bases). The CDR3 loop spans 13 amino acids. Germline CDR1 reads SQVTM; CDR2 reads ANQGSEA. The V end lost 4 bases, the J end lost 1 base, and 11 bases lay between the germline ends.

The sample holds a few counts of this clone. The rearrangement uses TRBV10-3 and TRBJ2-1; a possible D gene is TRBD1 (7 bases). The CDR3 runs 14 residues. Germline assignment: CDR1 ENHRY and CDR2 SYGVKD. The ends were cut back, 7 bases at V and 2 bases at J, with 12 bases in the middle. Here the CDR3 DNA reads TGTGCCATCAAGGCGGGGACAGCCTACAATGAGCAGTTCTTC. It translates to CAIKAGTAYNEQFF.

CDR3: CASSFLGQANEKLFF. DNA for the CDR3: TGTGCCAGCAGCTTCCTCGGACAGGCTAATGAAAAACTGTTTTTT. The V and J genes are TRBV5-6 and TRBJ1-4, with TRBD1 identical over 7 bases. Germline trimming cut 2 bases from V and 3 bases from J; bases unmatched to any gene: 4. The CDR3 consists of 15 residues. Germline CDR1 SGHDT, CDR2 YYEEEE.

The CDR3 nucleotides read TGTGCCATCAGTGAACCCACAGGGGGAGCGACTGAAGCTTTCTTT. Its protein product is CAISEPTGGATEAFF. This rearrangement joins TRBV10-3 to TRBJ1-1; 8 nucleotides line up with TRBD1. V gave up 3 bases and J gave up 5 bases; unmatched junction bases: 8. From germline, CDR1 is ENHRY and CDR2 SYGVKD. This CDR3 contains 15 residues.

The V gene is TRBV5-3, the J gene TRBJ2-7, with unresolved D. TRBV5-3 is treated as an ORF (open reading frame) with a function not yet certain. The germline V and J ends were trimmed by 2 bases and 4 bases, with 7 bases remaining between them. CDR3 size: 12 residues. The CDR3 reads CARSLQIYEQYF. In DNA, the CDR3 is TGTGCCAGAAGCTTACAGATTTACGAGCAGTACTTC.

The rearrangement joins TRBV11-3 to TRBJ2-2, with D perhaps matching TRBD2 (5 bases). The length of the CDR3 is 14 residues. The germline V gene encodes CDR1 SGHNT and CDR2 YENEEA. V gave up 2 bases and J gave up 3 bases, with 7 bases separating them. CDR3 loop: CASSLYSDTGELFF. The CDR3 coding sequence is TGTGCCAGCAGCTTATATAGCGACACCGGGGAGCTGTTTTTT.

This chain connects TRBV29-1 to TRBJ1-3, with 7 bases matching TRBD1. Germline loops: CDR1 SQVTM, CDR2 ANQGSEA. Unmatched junction bases numbered 6, after V lost 3 bases and J lost 4 bases. CDR3 length equals 14 residues. CDR3 region: CSVDQTGLGNTIYF. For the CDR3, the DNA is TGCAGCGTTGACCAGACAGGGCTCGGAAACACCATATATTTT.

V usage is TRBV13 and J usage is TRBJ1-1; D is possibly TRBD1 (6 bases). Germline V gene sequence: CDR1 PRHDT, CDR2 FYEKMQ (reference sequence). Trimming removed 4 bases from V and 4 bases from J, with 25 bases in between. CDR3 length: 18 amino acids. CDR3 DNA: TGTGCCAGCAGCTCACACCGGGGACAATCCACCCAGAGCACTGAAGCTTTCTTT. This sequence encodes CASSSHRGQSTQSTEAFF.

Only one count was recorded for this clone. This chain uses TRBV27 with TRBJ2-5, with a weak D call TRBD1 (6 bases). CDR3 length equals 14 residues. Per germline, CDR1 MNHEY and CDR2 SMNVEV (reference sequence). The V gene lost 8 bases and the J gene lost 5 bases, with 18 bases spanning the gap. The CDR3 DNA follows: TGTGCCAGCTCGTTCGCAGGGGTTTTGGAGACCCAGTACTTC. Translated, it gives CASSFAGVLETQYF.

The chain is built from TRBV10-1 and TRBJ2-7; 9 positions match TRBD2. This CDR3 contains 15 residues. CDR1 is WNHNN, CDR2 SYGVQD, per germline (reference sequence). Trimming at V came to 2 bases and at J to 0 bases, leaving 2 bases not matched to a gene. As DNA, the CDR3 is TGCGCCAGCAGTGAGCTAGCGGGGAGCTCCTACGAGCAGTACTTC. Protein: CASSELAGSSYEQYF.

CDR3 DNA sequence: TGTGCCAGCAGCGTAGGACAGAGACTAGCGGGAATCTACGAGCAGTACTTC. Translating it yields CASSVGQRLAGIYEQYF. The J gene is TRBJ2-7, the V gene TRBV11-2; 11 bases line up with TRBD2. The germline V gene has CDR1 SGHAT and CDR2 FQNNGV. The CDR3 is 17 residues long. V lost 5 bases to trimming and J lost 3 bases; unmatched junction nucleotides: 12.

The J gene is TRBJ1-6, the V gene TRBV6-6, with D tentatively TRBD1 (6 bases). V was cut by 5 bases and J by 2 bases, with 22 bases left in between. This CDR3 contains 19 residues. CDR1 MNHNY and CDR2 SVGAGI come from the germline V gene (reference sequence). The CDR3 nucleotides read TGTGCCAGCAGTCCTGGTTGGGGGCGATCCTCGGCCTATAATTCACCCCTCCACTTT. Its protein is CASSPGWGRSSAYNSPLHF.

This clone was picked up a small number of times. The genes are TRBV30 and TRBJ1-2; 10 bases agree with TRBD1. Germline V lookup: CDR1 GTSNPN, CDR2 SVGIG (reference sequence). The CDR3 is 12 amino acids. V lost 5 bases and J lost 8; bases outside the gene matches: 5. The CDR3 sequence: CAWGTGVEGYTF. The CDR3 DNA is TGTGCCTGGGGGACAGGGGTTGAAGGCTACACCTTC.